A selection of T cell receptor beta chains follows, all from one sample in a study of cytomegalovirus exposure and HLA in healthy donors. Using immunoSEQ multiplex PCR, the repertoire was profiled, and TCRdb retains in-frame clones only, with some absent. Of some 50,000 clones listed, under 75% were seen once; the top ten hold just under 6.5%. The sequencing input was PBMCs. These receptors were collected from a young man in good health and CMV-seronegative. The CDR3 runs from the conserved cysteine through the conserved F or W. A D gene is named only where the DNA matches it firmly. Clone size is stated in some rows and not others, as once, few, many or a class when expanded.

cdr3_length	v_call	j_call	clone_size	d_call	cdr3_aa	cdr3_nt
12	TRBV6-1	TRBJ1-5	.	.	CASSQRNQPQHF	TGTGCCAGCAGCCAGAGGAATCAGCCCCAGCATTTT
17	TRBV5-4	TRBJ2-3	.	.	CASSLESSGGHTDTQYF	TGTGCCAGCAGCTTGGAATCATCAGGAGGGCACACAGATACGCAGTATTTT
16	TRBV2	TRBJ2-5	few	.	CASTRGTRQSRETQYF	TGTGCCAGCACTAGGGGGACAAGACAAAGTAGAGAGACCCAGTACTTC
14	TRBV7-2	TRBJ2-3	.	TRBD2	CASRLAGGPDTQYF	TGTGCCAGCAGACTAGCGGGAGGCCCAGATACGCAGTATTTT
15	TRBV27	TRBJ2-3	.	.	CASSLTGLYTDTQYF	TGTGCCAGCAGTTTAACAGGATTATACACAGATACGCAGTATTTT
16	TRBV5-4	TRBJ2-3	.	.	CASSLGGVWGTDTQYF	TGTGCCAGCAGCCTGGGCGGGGTTTGGGGCACAGATACGCAGTATTTT
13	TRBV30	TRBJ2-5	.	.	CAWMSQGLGAQYF	TGTGCCTGGATGTCACAGGGATTAGGAGCCCAGTACTTC
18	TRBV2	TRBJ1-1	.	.	CASSEGGLGETVNTEAFF	TGTGCCAGCAGTGAGGGGGGTCTGGGGGAGACTGTGAACACTGAAGCTTTCTTT
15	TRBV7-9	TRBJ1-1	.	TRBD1	CASSLSTGGHTEAFF	TGTGCCAGCAGCTTGTCGACAGGGGGACACACTGAAGCTTTCTTT
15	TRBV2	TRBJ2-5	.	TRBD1	CASSAGTGGMETQYF	TGTGCCAGCAGTGCTGGGACAGGGGGTATGGAGACCCAGTACTTC
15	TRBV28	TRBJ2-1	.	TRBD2	CASRTPTSGSNEQFF	TGTGCCAGCCGTACGCCGACTAGCGGGAGCAATGAGCAGTTCTTC
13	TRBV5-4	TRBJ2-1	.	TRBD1	CASSHLGQGKQFF	TGTGCCAGCAGCCACCTAGGACAGGGTAAGCAGTTCTTC
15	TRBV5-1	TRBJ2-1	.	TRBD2	CASSLLAGASNEQFF	TGCGCCAGCAGCTTATTAGCGGGAGCCTCTAATGAGCAGTTCTTC
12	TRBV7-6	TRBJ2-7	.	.	CASSLKAYEQYF	TGTGCCAGCAGCTTAAAAGCGTACGAGCAGTACTTC
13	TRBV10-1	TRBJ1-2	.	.	CASHWGRRYGYTF	TGCGCCTCCCATTGGGGGCGAAGGTACGGCTACACCTTC
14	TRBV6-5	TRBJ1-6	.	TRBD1	CASTQGQHNSPLHF	TGTGCCAGCACCCAGGGACAGCATAATTCACCCCTCCACTTT
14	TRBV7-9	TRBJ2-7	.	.	CASSLHTEHYEQYF	TGTGCCAGCAGCTTACACACGGAGCACTACGAGCAGTACTTC
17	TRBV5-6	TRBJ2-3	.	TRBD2	CASSLFLAGALTDTQYF	TGTGCCAGCAGCTTGTTCCTAGCGGGGGCCCTCACAGATACGCAGTATTTT
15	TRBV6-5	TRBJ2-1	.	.	CASSISNGRVNEQFF	TGTGCCAGCAGTATCTCGAATGGCAGGGTCAATGAGCAGTTCTTC
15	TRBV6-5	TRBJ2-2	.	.	CASRAPDSYTGELFF	TGTGCCAGCAGGGCCCCCGACTCTTACACCGGGGAGCTGTTTTTT
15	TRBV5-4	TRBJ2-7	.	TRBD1	CASSRLGQVSYEQYF	TGTGCCAGCAGCAGATTAGGACAGGTCTCCTACGAGCAGTACTTC
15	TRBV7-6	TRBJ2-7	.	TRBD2	CASSQGLAGEYEQYF	TGTGCCAGCAGCCAGGGACTAGCGGGAGAATACGAGCAGTACTTC
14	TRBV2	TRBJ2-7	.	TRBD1	CASRGTGIPYEQYF	TGTGCCAGCAGGGGGACAGGGATCCCCTACGAGCAGTACTTC
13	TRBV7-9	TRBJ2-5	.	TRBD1	CASTRGTGETQYF	TGTGCCAGCACCCGGGGGACAGGAGAGACCCAGTACTTC
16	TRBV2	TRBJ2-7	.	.	CASCAYVTQFSYEQYF	TGTGCCAGCTGCGCCTATGTGACTCAGTTCTCCTACGAGCAGTACTTC
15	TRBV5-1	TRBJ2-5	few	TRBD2	CASGLAGVGPETQYF	TGCGCCAGCGGACTAGCGGGAGTGGGTCCCGAGACCCAGTACTTC
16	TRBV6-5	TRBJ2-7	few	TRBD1	CASSYSGLDRVYEQYF	TGTGCCAGCAGTTACTCGGGATTGGACAGGGTCTACGAGCAGTACTTC
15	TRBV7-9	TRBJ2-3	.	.	CASSSRLAPTDTQYF	TGTGCCAGCAGCTCCAGACTCGCACCCACAGATACGCAGTATTTT
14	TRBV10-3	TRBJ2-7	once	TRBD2	CAISETSGSYEQYF	TGTGCCATCAGTGAGACTAGCGGCTCCTACGAGCAGTACTTC
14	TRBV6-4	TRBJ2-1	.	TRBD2	CASSELAGAYEQFF	TGTGCCAGCAGTGAACTAGCGGGAGCATATGAGCAGTTCTTC
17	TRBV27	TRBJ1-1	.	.	CASSLSHRVEWYTEAFF	TGTGCCAGCAGTCTATCCCACAGGGTTGAGTGGTACACTGAAGCTTTCTTT
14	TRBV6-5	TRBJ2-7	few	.	CASSTSRESYEQYF	.
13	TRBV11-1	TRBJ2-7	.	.	CASSFGGLSEQYF	TGTGCCAGCAGCTTTGGAGGGTTGAGCGAGCAGTACTTC
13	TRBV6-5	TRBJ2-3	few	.	CASTRRPSDTQYF	TGTGCCAGCACCCGGCGGCCATCGGATACGCAGTATTTT
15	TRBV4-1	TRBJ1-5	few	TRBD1	CASSQQQGAGQPQHF	TGCGCCAGCAGCCAACAACAGGGGGCAGGGCAGCCCCAGCATTTT
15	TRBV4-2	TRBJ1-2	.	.	CASSQDPGVNYGYTF	TGTGCCAGCAGCCAAGACCCAGGGGTTAACTATGGCTACACCTTC
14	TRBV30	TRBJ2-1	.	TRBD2	CAWSRGRAGNEQFF	TGTGCCTGGAGTCGCGGGAGGGCCGGGAATGAGCAGTTCTTC
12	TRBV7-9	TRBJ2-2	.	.	CASSLSTGELFF	TGTGCCAGCAGCCTTAGCACCGGGGAGCTGTTTTTT
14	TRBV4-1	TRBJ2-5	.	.	CASSQDRGTETQYF	TGCGCCAGCAGCCAAGACAGGGGTACAGAGACCCAGTACTTC
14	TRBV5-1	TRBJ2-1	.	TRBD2	CASKAAGVLNEQFF	TGCGCCAGCAAAGCGGCGGGAGTTCTCAATGAGCAGTTCTTC
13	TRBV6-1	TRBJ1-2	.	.	CASSESGFAGYTF	TGTGCCAGCAGTGAATCGGGGTTTGCTGGCTACACCTTC
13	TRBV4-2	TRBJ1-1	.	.	CASSQDPTVGAFF	TGTGCCAGCAGCCAAGATCCTACCGTCGGTGCTTTCTTT
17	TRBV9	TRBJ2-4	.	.	CASSESTGSLAKNIQYF	TGTGCCAGCAGCGAGTCGACAGGTTCCCTGGCCAAAAACATTCAGTACTTC
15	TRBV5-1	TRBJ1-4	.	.	CASSSTGGTNEKLFF	TGCGCCAGCAGCTCCACAGGTGGAACTAATGAAAAACTGTTTTTT
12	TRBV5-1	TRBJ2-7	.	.	CASSVEGNEQYF	TGCGCCAGCAGCGTCGAGGGTAACGAGCAGTACTTC
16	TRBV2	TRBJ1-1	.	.	CASTEALSRIYTEAFF	TGTGCCAGCACCGAGGCCTTAAGTCGTATTTACACTGAAGCTTTCTTT
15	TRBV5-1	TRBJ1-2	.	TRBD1	CASSLRQGENYGYTF	TGCGCCAGCAGCCTAAGACAGGGGGAAAACTATGGCTACACCTTC
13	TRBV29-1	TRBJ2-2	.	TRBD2	CSVPGTSARELFF	TGCAGCGTACCCGGGACTAGTGCCAGGGAGCTGTTTTTT
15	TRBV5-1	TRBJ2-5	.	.	CASSPDGWGGETQYF	TGCGCCAGCAGCCCGGACGGGTGGGGCGGAGAGACCCAGTACTTC
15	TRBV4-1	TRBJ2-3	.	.	CASSQAGGNVNTQYF	TGCGCCAGCAGCCAAGCGGGCGGGAATGTAAATACGCAGTATTTT
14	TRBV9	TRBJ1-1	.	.	CASSGGTLNTEAFF	TGTGCCAGCAGTGGGGGCACTCTGAACACTGAAGCTTTCTTT
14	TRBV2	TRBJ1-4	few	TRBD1	CASRENRGREKLFF	TGTGCCAGCAGGGAAAACAGGGGGCGTGAAAAACTGTTTTTT
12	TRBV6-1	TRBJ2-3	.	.	CAMAASTDTQYF	TGTGCAATGGCGGCTAGCACAGATACGCAGTATTTT
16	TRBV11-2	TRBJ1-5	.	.	CASSLGGSSRNQPQHF	TGTGCCAGCAGCTTAGGAGGTTCGTCTCGCAATCAGCCCCAGCATTTT
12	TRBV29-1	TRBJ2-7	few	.	CSVRRDSYEQYF	TGCAGCGTTAGGCGGGACTCCTACGAGCAGTACTTC